One sample yielded the 2 T cell receptor beta chains listed below, sequenced in a study of PD-1 blockade in classical Hodgkin lymphoma. Sequencing was performed with immunoSEQ multiplex PCR; in TCRdb, only in-frame clones are kept and a portion is missing. The sample contains some 30,000 clones, around 72% of which appear only once. Time point described: cycle 4 day 1 (C4D1), after more than five weeks of nivolumab. Each patient relapsed following autologous stem cell transplantation, and prior brentuximab vedotin exposure differed. The starting material was peripheral blood mononuclear cells (PBMCs), obtained before the fourth cycle of nivolumab. The receptors here all came from a human donor with classical Hodgkin lymphoma.

V and J are TRBV19 and TRBJ2-5, with TRBD2 identical over 9 bases. From germline, CDR1 is LNHDA and CDR2 SQIVND (reference sequence). The CDR3 runs to 15 residues. V shed 1 base, J shed 5 bases, and the junction held 5 bases outside the gene matches. CDR3 bases: TGTGCCAGTAGTATAGGTAGCGGGAGCCACGAGACCCAGTACTTC. As protein: CASSIGSGSHETQYF. Looking up the rest from reference TRBV19 and TRBJ2-5 gives the full variable domain: DGGITQSPKYLFRKEGQNVTLSCEQNLNHDAMYWYRQDPGQGLRLIYYSQIVNDFQKGDIAEGYSVSREKKESFPLTVTSAQKNPTAFYLCASSIGSGSHETQYFGPGTRLLVL.

The CDR3 nucleotides read TGTGCCAGCAGCTTAAAAAAAAAGGGACTAGCGGGAGACTATCGCTACAATGAGCAGTTCTTC. Translated: CASSLKKKGLAGDYRYNEQFF. The chain links TRBV7-3 to TRBJ2-1, with 14 bases aligning to TRBD2. CDR1 is SGHTA, CDR2 FQGTGA, per germline. The CDR3 spans 21 residues. J lost 3 bases, V lost 1 base, and 14 bases had no gene match. Supplemented by reference TRBV7-3 and TRBJ2-1, the full variable domain reads GAGVSQTPSNKVTEKGKYVELRCDPISGHTALYWYRQSLGQGPEFLIYFQGTGAADDSGLPNDRFFAVRPEGSVSTLKIQRTERGDSAVYLCASSLKKKGLAGDYRYNEQFFGPGTRLTVL.